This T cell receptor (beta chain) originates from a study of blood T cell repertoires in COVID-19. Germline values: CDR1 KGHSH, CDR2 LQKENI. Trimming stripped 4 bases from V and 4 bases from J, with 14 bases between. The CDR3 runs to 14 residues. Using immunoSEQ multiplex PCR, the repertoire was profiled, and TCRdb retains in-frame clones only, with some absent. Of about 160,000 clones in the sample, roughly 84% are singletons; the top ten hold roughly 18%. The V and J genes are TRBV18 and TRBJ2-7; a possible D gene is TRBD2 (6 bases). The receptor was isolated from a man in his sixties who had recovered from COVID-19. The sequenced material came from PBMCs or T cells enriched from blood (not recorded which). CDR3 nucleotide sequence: TGTGCCAGCTCACACGACGGGAGTTCTTACGAGCAGTACTTC. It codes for CASSHDGSSYEQYF.